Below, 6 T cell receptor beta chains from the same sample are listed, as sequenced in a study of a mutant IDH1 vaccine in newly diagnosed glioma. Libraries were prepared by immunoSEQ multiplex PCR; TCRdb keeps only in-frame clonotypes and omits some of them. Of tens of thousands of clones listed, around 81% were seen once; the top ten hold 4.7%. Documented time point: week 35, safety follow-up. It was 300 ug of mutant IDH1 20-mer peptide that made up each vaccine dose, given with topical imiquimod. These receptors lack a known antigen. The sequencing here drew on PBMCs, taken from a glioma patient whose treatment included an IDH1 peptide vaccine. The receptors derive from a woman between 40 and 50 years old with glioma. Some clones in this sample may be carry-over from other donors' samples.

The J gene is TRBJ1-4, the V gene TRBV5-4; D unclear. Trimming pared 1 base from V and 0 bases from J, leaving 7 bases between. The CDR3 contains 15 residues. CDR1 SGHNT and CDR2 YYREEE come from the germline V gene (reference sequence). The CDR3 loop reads CASSLRESTNEKLFF. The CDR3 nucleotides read TGTGCCAGCAGCTTGCGGGAGTCAACTAATGAAAAACTGTTTTTT.

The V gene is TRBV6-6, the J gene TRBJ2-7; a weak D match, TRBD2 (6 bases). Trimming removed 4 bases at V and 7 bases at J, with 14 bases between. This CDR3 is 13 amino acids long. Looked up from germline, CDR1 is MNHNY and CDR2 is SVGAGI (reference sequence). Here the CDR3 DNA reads TGTGCCAGCAGTTCGCCCCCGGGAGAGGAGCAGTACTTC. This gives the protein CASSSPPGEEQYF.

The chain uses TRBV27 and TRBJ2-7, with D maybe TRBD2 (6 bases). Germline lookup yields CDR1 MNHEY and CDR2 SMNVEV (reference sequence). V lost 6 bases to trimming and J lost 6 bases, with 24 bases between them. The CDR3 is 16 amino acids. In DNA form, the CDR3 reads TGTGCCAGCAGCCCTCGCTCGGGAGTAAGTACTTCCGAGCAGTACTTC. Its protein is CASSPRSGVSTSEQYF.

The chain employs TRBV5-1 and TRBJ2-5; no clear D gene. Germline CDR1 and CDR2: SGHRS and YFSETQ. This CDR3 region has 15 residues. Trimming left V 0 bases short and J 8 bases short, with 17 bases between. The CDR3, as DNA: TGCGCCAGCAGCTTGGGAGAAGGTATTGGGGAAACCCAGTACTTC. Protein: CASSLGEGIGETQYF.

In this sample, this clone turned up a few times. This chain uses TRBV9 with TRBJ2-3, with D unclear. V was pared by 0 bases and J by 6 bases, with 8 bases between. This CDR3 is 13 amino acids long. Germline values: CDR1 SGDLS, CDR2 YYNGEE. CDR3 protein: CASSVDGVDTQYF. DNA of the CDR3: TGTGCCAGCAGCGTAGATGGGGTGGATACGCAGTATTTT.

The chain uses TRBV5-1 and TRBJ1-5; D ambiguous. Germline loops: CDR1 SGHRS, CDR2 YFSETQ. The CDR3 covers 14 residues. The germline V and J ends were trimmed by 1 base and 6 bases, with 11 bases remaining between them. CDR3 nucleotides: TGCGCCAGCAGCTTGTGGGGATTTGGTCAGCCCCAGCATTTT. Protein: CASSLWGFGQPQHF.